Reported below is one TCR beta chain. The data derive from a study of blood T cells in healthy people across ages. Unmatched junction bases numbered 3, after V lost 2 bases and J lost 6 bases. From germline, CDR1 is SEHNR and CDR2 FQNEAQ (reference sequence). The CDR3 spans 13 residues. A second roughly 6 to 11 cycle PCR used barcoded and J-beta primers. Each cDNA molecule carried a tag from a template-switch adaptor that contained 12 random nucleotides. Sequencing of every sample gave 2.5 million or more CDR3-containing paired-end reads. TCRdb re-called the 5' RACE reads with MiXCR, one entry per CDR3 protein. The repertoire has 800,000 to 1,000,000 distinct CDR3 sequences, around 49% of them found once; the top ten carry about an eighth. Around 9.4 milliliters was the volume of peripheral blood drawn from each donor. Researchers isolated at least 7 million PBMCs per sample.

What was sequenced was blood. The clonotype was recovered from a man aged 25-40 years in good health. V is TRBV7-9 and J is TRBJ1-2; 7 nucleotides line up with TRBD1. The CDR3: CASSLPGGDGYTF. The CDR3 region has the DNA TGTGCCAGCAGCTTACCAGGGGGGGATGGCTACACCTTC.